This entry lists 32 T cell receptor beta chains sequenced from one sample in a study of human T cells and chemical hapten exposure. From the RACE reads, TCRdb called clonotypes with MiXCR, one entry per CDR3 protein. The table has over 85,000 distinct CDR3 sequences, approximately 13% seen once; the top ten hold approximately 2.1%. The time point here: patch test 1, 2 weeks after DPC sensitization. Treatment in this sample: therapeutic diphenylcyclopropenone sensitization with weekly scalp DPC. The sequenced sample was whole blood, obtained in connection with sensitization to the hapten diphenylcyclopropenone (DPC). Receptor source: a woman aged 40 to 55 with alopecia areata. Some clones in this sample may be carry-over from other donors' samples.

This clonotype turned up a few times. V gene TRBV12-3 or TRBV12-4 combines with J gene TRBJ1-1; perhaps TRBD1 as D (5 bases). The CDR3 covers 15 residues. Trimming stripped 2 bases from V and 8 bases from J, with 18 bases between. CDR3 sequence reads: CASSLMYGRAQEAFF. CDR3 nucleotide sequence: TGTGCCAGCAGTTTAATGTACGGCAGGGCTCAAGAAGCTTTCTTT.

The genes are TRBV18 and TRBJ1-2; D is unclear. Trimming pared 3 bases from V and 6 bases from J, leaving 8 bases between. CDR3 length: 12 amino acids. In germline, CDR1 is KGHSH, CDR2 LQKENI. This CDR3 reads CASSPTLDGYTF. DNA of the CDR3: TGTGCCAGCTCACCGACGTTAGATGGCTACACCTTC. Drawing the rest from reference TRBV18 and TRBJ1-2, the complete variable domain is NAGVMQNPRHLVRRRGQEARLRCSPMKGHSHVYWYRQLPEEGLKFMVYLQKENIIDESGMPKERFSAEFPKEGPSILRIQQVVRGDSAAYFCASSPTLDGYTFGSGTRLTVV.

This clonotype was detected only a few times. The chain uses TRBV2 and TRBJ1-1, with TRBD1 matching over 9 bases. This CDR3 contains 16 residues. The germline gives CDR1 SNHLY, CDR2 FYNNEI. V lost 6 bases to trimming and J lost 0 bases; unmatched junction nucleotides: 8. DNA of the CDR3: TGTGCCAGCAGGAAGGACAGGGGAGCTATGAACACTGAAGCTTTCTTT. It codes for CASRKDRGAMNTEAFF.

The V and J genes are TRBV6-5 and TRBJ2-7; tentatively, D is TRBD2 (5 bases). Per the germline V gene, CDR1 is MNHEY and CDR2 is SVGAGI. The V end was cut by 8 bases, the J end by 5 bases, with 13 bases between. The CDR3 loop spans 12 amino acids. The CDR3 sequence is CASEGDSHEQYF. CDR3 coding DNA: TGTGCCAGCGAGGGAGATAGCCACGAGCAGTACTTC.

The sample holds a few counts of this clonotype. The chain couples TRBV29-1 to TRBJ1-3, with 9 bases lining up with TRBD1. CDR1 and CDR2 from the germline V gene are SQVTM and ANQGSEA. There are 14 residues in the CDR3. Germline trimming cut 6 bases from V and 4 bases from J; bases unmatched to any gene: 7. The DNA of the CDR3 is TGCAGCGTCGGGGACAGGGAGAAAGGAAACACCATATATTTT. This translates into CSVGDREKGNTIYF.

This clonotype was observed a handful of times. V is TRBV20-1 and J is TRBJ1-1; 8 bases are shared with TRBD1. The germline V gene has CDR1 DFQATT and CDR2 SNEGSKA (reference sequence). This CDR3 contains 13 residues. V dropped 4 bases and J dropped 4; count of bases not matched to a gene: 5. In DNA form, the CDR3 reads TGCAGTGCTACAGGGGGCTGGAGCACTGAAGCTTTCTTT. Protein sequence: CSATGGWSTEAFF.

The V and J genes are TRBV28 and TRBJ2-5, with 12 bases aligning to TRBD1. The CDR3 is 15 amino acids. J gave up 4 bases and V 5 bases, and 5 bases lay outside the gene matches. Germline V gene sequence: CDR1 MDHEN, CDR2 SYDVKM. DNA of the CDR3: TGTGCCAGCAGTGGGACAGGGGGCCGACGAGAGACCCAGTACTTC. It translates to CASSGTGGRRETQYF.

The chain has TRBV5-1 and TRBJ2-1; 9 nucleotides agree with TRBD2. The germline gives CDR1 SGHRS, CDR2 YFSETQ. The CDR3 totals 17 residues. Losses at the gene ends were 1 base for V and 3 bases for J; bases not matched to a gene: 8. The CDR3 bases are TGCGCCAGCAGCTTGAACCTCCGTAGCGGGGGCTACAATGAGCAGTTCTTC. Protein: CASSLNLRSGGYNEQFF.

A single count supports this clonotype. The chain recombines TRBV6-1 with TRBJ1-3; no clear D. V was trimmed by 4 bases and J by 0 bases, leaving 7 bases between them. Germline V gives CDR1 MNHNS, CDR2 SASEGT. The CDR3 spans 14 residues. The CDR3 nucleotides are TGTGCCAGCAGTGCCGAGCCCTCTGGAAACACCATATATTTT. Its translation: CASSAEPSGNTIYF.

This rearrangement joins TRBV29-1 to TRBJ1-4, with TRBD1 matching over 10 bases. The CDR3 runs to 12 residues. CDR1 SQVTM and CDR2 ANQGSEA come from the germline V gene. V lost 6 bases to trimming and J lost 6 bases; unmatched junction nucleotides: 1. CDR3 DNA sequence: TGCAGCGTGGACAGGGGGGATGAAAAACTGTTTTTT. It yields the protein CSVDRGDEKLFF.

This sequence joins TRBV7-6 and TRBJ2-5; 8 nucleotides align to TRBD2. J lost 5 bases, V lost 5 bases, and 10 bases had no gene match. The CDR3 has 15 residues. Germline-derived CDR1 and CDR2 are SGHVS and FNYEAQ. The CDR3 here is CASSLTGLASETQYF. CDR3 nucleotides: TGTGCCAGCAGCCTCACCGGACTAGCAAGCGAGACCCAGTACTTC.

This clonotype showed up just a few times. This rearrangement joins TRBV7-9 to TRBJ2-7; TRBD2 matches at 9 bases. Germline CDR1 reads SEHNR; CDR2 reads FQNEAQ (reference sequence). With V trimmed by 4 bases and J by 6 bases, 4 bases remained unmatched. This CDR3 is 13 amino acids long. CDR3 loop: CASSSRTSVEQYF. The CDR3 DNA follows: TGTGCCAGCAGCTCCAGGACTAGCGTCGAGCAGTACTTC.

This clonotype was seen ten or more times. The chain is built from TRBV29-1 and TRBJ2-3; D is perhaps TRBD2 (6 bases). Germline CDR1 SQVTM, CDR2 ANQGSEA. This CDR3 contains 13 residues. The V and J ends lost 1 base and 3 bases respectively, with 8 bases between them. The CDR3: CSVEVRGTDTQYF. In DNA form, the CDR3 reads TGCAGCGTTGAAGTGCGGGGAACAGATACGCAGTATTTT.

As for this clonotype: A much larger clone is a single base away; this may be a read error. The chain links TRBV7-2 to TRBJ1-1; D remains ambiguous. The germline V gene encodes CDR1 SGHTA and CDR2 FQGNSA. The CDR3 covers 13 residues. V lost 3 bases to trimming and J lost 1 base, with 6 bases between them. The CDR3 DNA sequence: TGTGCCAGCAGCTTTGATTCGAACACTGAAGCTTTCTTT. This sequence encodes CASSFDSNTEAFF.

The chain combines TRBV18 with TRBJ2-5, with 10 bases identical to TRBD2. The germline CDR1 and CDR2 sequences are KGHSH and LQKENI. After removal of 4 bases from V and 5 bases from J, the junction contained 13 bases not matched to a gene. The CDR3 covers 17 residues. CDR3 DNA sequence: TGTGCCAGCTCACGTAGTACTCTAGCGGGAGTCTTGGAGACCCAGTACTTC. It yields the protein CASSRSTLAGVLETQYF.

This chain links TRBV10-3 with TRBJ2-7; 10 bases match TRBD2. The V gene end was trimmed by 3 bases and the J gene end by 0 bases; junction bases not matched to a gene: 2. From germline, CDR1 is ENHRY and CDR2 SYGVKD. This CDR3 spans 15 amino acids. The CDR3 DNA reads TGTGCCATCAGTGAAGGACTAGCGGCCTCCTACGAGCAGTACTTC. Protein sequence: CAISEGLAASYEQYF.

This clonotype occurred many times. The chain couples TRBV5-1 to TRBJ1-2; the D gene is possibly TRBD1 (5 bases). Germline V gene data show CDR1 as SGHRS and CDR2 as YFSETQ. The CDR3 has 15 amino acids. Trimming stripped 0 bases from V and 5 bases from J, with 14 bases between. CDR3 amino acids: CASSLAAGTAYGYTF. In DNA form, the CDR3 reads TGCGCCAGCAGCTTGGCTGCCGGGACGGCTTATGGCTACACCTTC.

The chain carries TRBV28 and TRBJ1-1; weak D call: TRBD1 (6 bases). The V end was cut by 3 bases, the J end by 11 bases, with 16 bases between. This CDR3 region has 13 residues. In germline, CDR1 is MDHEN, CDR2 SYDVKM. The CDR3 bases are TGTGCCAGCAGTTTCCCAGGCAGGGGATGGGCTTTCTTT. Encoded protein: CASSFPGRGWAFF.

The gene calls are TRBV28 and TRBJ1-1, with 7 bases that match TRBD1. The V gene's germline CDR1 is MDHEN and CDR2 SYDVKM. With 6 bases clipped from V and 0 bases from J, the junction kept 7 bases outside the gene matches. The CDR3 is 15 residues long. The CDR3 nucleotides are TGTGCCAGCAGGCCTTCAGGGGGGTTGAACACTGAAGCTTTCTTT. Residues: CASRPSGGLNTEAFF.

This clonotype was recorded a few times. DNA of the CDR3: TGTGCCAGCAGTTTATCGTCCAGGGGCTACGAGCAGTACTTC. It is translated as CASSLSSRGYEQYF. V usage is TRBV27 and J usage is TRBJ2-7; D might be TRBD1 (6 bases). The CDR3 runs 14 residues. Germline lookup yields CDR1 MNHEY and CDR2 SMNVEV (reference sequence). The V gene lost 0 bases and the J gene lost 3 bases, with 9 bases spanning the gap.

In its sample, this clonotype was seen a few times. The chain combines TRBV6-6 with TRBJ2-1, with TRBD2 identical over 8 bases. The CDR3 spans 12 residues. J lost 15 bases, V lost 2 bases, and 6 bases had no gene match. Germline loops: CDR1 MNHNY, CDR2 SVGAGI (reference sequence). The DNA of the CDR3 is TGTGCCAGCAGTTACGTGGAGCGGGAGTGGTTCTTC. Protein: CASSYVEREWFF.

J is TRBJ2-1 and V is TRBV9; 7 positions match TRBD2. Per germline, CDR1 SGDLS and CDR2 YYNGEE. This CDR3 is built from 15 residues. V shed 0 bases and J 7 bases; nucleotides not matched to a gene: 7. CDR3 amino acids: CASSVAAGDGNEQFF. The CDR3 DNA reads TGTGCCAGCAGCGTAGCCGCGGGAGACGGAAATGAGCAGTTCTTC.

This rearrangement joins TRBV29-1 to TRBJ2-1; 9 nucleotides match TRBD2. J was trimmed by 1 base and V by 7 bases; bases with no gene match: 8. The CDR3 is 15 amino acids. Germline V gene sequence: CDR1 SQVTM, CDR2 ANQGSEA. The CDR3 is CSGGGRAGSYNEQFF. The CDR3 DNA reads as TGCAGCGGAGGCGGGAGGGCCGGGTCCTACAATGAGCAGTTCTTC.

The chain joins TRBV29-1 to TRBJ1-2, with TRBD1 as a possible D gene (5 bases). The CDR3 is 13 residues long. Trimming stripped 7 bases from V and 2 bases from J, with 14 bases between. Germline values: CDR1 SQVTM, CDR2 ANQGSEA. As DNA, the CDR3 is TGCAGCGCAGGGAAGACAGCCAACTATGGCTACACCTTC. This gives the protein CSAGKTANYGYTF.

This clonotype was counted a few times. The chain combines TRBV28 with TRBJ2-2, with D maybe TRBD2 (6 bases). Trimming removed 7 bases at V and 6 bases at J, with 15 bases between. The CDR3 runs 14 residues. From germline, CDR1 is MDHEN and CDR2 SYDVKM. The CDR3 nucleotides read TGTGCCAGCAAGGAGGGGAGAGAAGCCGGGGAGCTGTTTTTT. Its translation is CASKEGREAGELFF.

The chain links TRBV29-1 to TRBJ1-1, with 11 bases lining up with TRBD1. The V gene end was trimmed by 5 bases and the J gene end by 0 bases; junction bases not matched to a gene: 14. Germline CDR1 reads SQVTM; CDR2 reads ANQGSEA. This CDR3 is 18 amino acids long. CDR3 amino acids: CSVLKSGQGDTLNTEAFF. The CDR3 DNA follows: TGCAGCGTTCTCAAGTCGGGACAGGGGGATACCCTGAACACTGAAGCTTTCTTT.

The genes are TRBV28 and TRBJ2-3; the D gene is possibly TRBD2 (6 bases). Trimming stripped 4 bases from V and 0 bases from J, with 20 bases between. The length of the CDR3 is 18 residues. Per the germline V gene, CDR1 is MDHEN and CDR2 is SYDVKM. DNA of the CDR3: TGTGCCAGCAGTTGGGGCCCTGCTGGCGGGGCAAGCACAGATACGCAGTATTTT. Its translation is CASSWGPAGGASTDTQYF. Looking up the rest from reference TRBV28 and TRBJ2-3 gives the full variable domain: DVKVTQSSRYLVKRTGEKVFLECVQDMDHENMFWYRQDPGLGLRLIYFSYDVKMKEKGDIPEGYSVSREKKERFSLILESASTNQTSMYLCASSWGPAGGASTDTQYFGPGTRLTVL.

The chain employs TRBV7-9 and TRBJ2-1; no firm D call. The CDR3 extends over 15 amino acids. V was trimmed by 4 bases and J by 4 bases, leaving 14 bases between them. The V gene's germline CDR1 is SEHNR and CDR2 FQNEAQ (reference sequence). DNA for the CDR3: TGTGCCAGCAGCTCCCGCCGTATTGGTTACAATGAGCAGTTCTTC. It specifies CASSSRRIGYNEQFF.

This clonotype came up many times. V gene TRBV12-3 or TRBV12-4 combines with J gene TRBJ2-7, with TRBD2 identical over 13 bases. V shed 3 bases, J shed 6 bases, and the junction held 5 bases outside the gene matches. The CDR3 is 15 residues long. CDR3 DNA: TGTGCCAGCAGTTTCAGGACTAGCGGGAGTTCCGAGCAGTACTTC. It encodes CASSFRTSGSSEQYF.

The chain employs TRBV7-3 and TRBJ2-1, with 10 positions matching TRBD2. V dropped 3 bases and J dropped 6; count of bases not matched to a gene: 5. Per germline, CDR1 SGHTA and CDR2 FQGTGA. This CDR3 contains 15 residues. CDR3 protein: CASSLTSGLANEQFF. In DNA form, the CDR3 reads TGTGCCAGCAGCTTGACTAGCGGGCTAGCCAATGAGCAGTTCTTC.

The CDR3 bases are TGCGCCAGCAGCTTGGAACTAGCGGGAGGGCGCGATGAGCAGTTCTTC. The encoded protein is CASSLELAGGRDEQFF. V usage is TRBV5-1 and J usage is TRBJ2-1; 13 positions match TRBD2. J gave up 8 bases and V 0 bases, and 5 bases lay outside the gene matches. This CDR3 spans 16 amino acids. Germline loops: CDR1 SGHRS, CDR2 YFSETQ.

This clonotype appeared a few times. This chain links TRBV28 with TRBJ2-7; TRBD1 is a possible D gene (6 bases). CDR3 length: 16 residues. Germline assignment: CDR1 MDHEN and CDR2 SYDVKM. Trimming cost V 5 bases and J 0 bases, with 17 bases left between them. Here the CDR3 DNA reads TGTGCCAGCAGTCCCATAGGACAGCTAACCTCCTACGAGCAGTACTTC. Amino acids: CASSPIGQLTSYEQYF.